One sample yielded the 5 T cell receptor beta chains listed below, sequenced in a study of blood T cell repertoires in COVID-19. Repertoires were generated with immunoSEQ multiplex PCR, while TCRdb's copy carries only in-frame clones and drops some. The table shows about 260,000 clones, with 80% to 90% occurring only once. The sample was PBMCs or T cells enriched from blood (not recorded which). These receptors were taken from a young man with acute COVID-19.

CDR3 DNA: TGTGCCAGCAGACCAGGGGGGACTGGTGGCTACACCTTC. This translates into CASRPGGTGGYTF. The chain couples TRBV3-1 (or the pseudogene TRBV3-2) to TRBJ1-2; 7 bases map to TRBD1. This CDR3 contains 13 residues. The germline CDR1 and CDR2 sequences are LGHDT and YNNKEL (reference sequence). Trimming removed 6 bases from V and 7 bases from J; junction bases left unmatched: 8.

The V gene is TRBV11-3, the J gene TRBJ2-5; 9 nucleotides line up with TRBD1. Germline V CDR1 and CDR2: SGHNT, YENEEA. Trimming took 4 bases from V and 3 from J; bases not matched to a gene: 15. There are 18 residues in the CDR3. CDR3 DNA: TGTGCCAGCAGCTCAGCCCAGATTTCGACAGGGGGGAAAGAGACCCAGTACTTC. Translating gives CASSSAQISTGGKETQYF.

The chain has TRBV7-5 and TRBJ1-5; the D call in the table, TRBD1, was not verified against the DNA. TRBV7-5 is termed a pseudogene. This CDR3 region has 18 residues. The CDR3 DNA reads as TGTGCCAGAAGCTTAGCGGGTCGGGACAAATTTGTAAATCAGCCCCAGCATTTT. This translates into CARSLAGRDKFVNQPQHF.

This clone was counted once. The V and J genes are TRBV20-1 and TRBJ1-1; TRBD1 matches at 7 bases. CDR1 and CDR2 (germline): DFQATT, SNEGSKA (reference sequence). Trimming removed 3 bases from V and 5 bases from J; junction bases left unmatched: 18. This CDR3 spans 17 amino acids. CDR3 nucleotides: TGCAGTGCTAGTTCTCCGGGACAGCTTTCAATGGGGACTGAAGCTTTCTTT. Protein product: CSASSPGQLSMGTEAFF.

This chain's CDR3 is CASTLAAGILSYTF. In nucleotides, the CDR3 is TGTGCCAGCACCCTCGCGGCAGGGATTTTGAGCTACACCTTC. The chain couples TRBV28 to TRBJ1-2; D possibly corresponds to TRBD1 (5 bases). Germline CDR1 and CDR2: MDHEN and SYDVKM. The ends were cut back, 7 bases at V and 9 bases at J, with 21 bases in the middle. The CDR3 is made up of 14 amino acids.